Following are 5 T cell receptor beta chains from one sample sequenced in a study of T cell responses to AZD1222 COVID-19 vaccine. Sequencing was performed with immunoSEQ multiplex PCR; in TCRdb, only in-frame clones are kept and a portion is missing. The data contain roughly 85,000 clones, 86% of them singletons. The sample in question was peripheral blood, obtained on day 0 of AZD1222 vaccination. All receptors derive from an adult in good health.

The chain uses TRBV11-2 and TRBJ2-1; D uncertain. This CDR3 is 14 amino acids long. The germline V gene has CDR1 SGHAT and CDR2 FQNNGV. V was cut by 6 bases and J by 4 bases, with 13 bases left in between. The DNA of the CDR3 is TGTGCCAGCAGGCCCGACGGAGCGTACAATGAGCAGTTCTTC. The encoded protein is CASRPDGAYNEQFF.

The CDR3 loop is CATSVAGGSNQPQHF. Here the CDR3 DNA reads TGTGCCACCAGTGTTGCTGGCGGTAGCAATCAGCCCCAGCATTTT. This rearrangement joins TRBV24-1 to TRBJ1-5; D is ambiguous. The CDR3 covers 15 residues. V was cut by 5 bases and J by 0 bases, with 10 bases left in between. Germline V lookup: CDR1 KGHDR, CDR2 SFDVKD.

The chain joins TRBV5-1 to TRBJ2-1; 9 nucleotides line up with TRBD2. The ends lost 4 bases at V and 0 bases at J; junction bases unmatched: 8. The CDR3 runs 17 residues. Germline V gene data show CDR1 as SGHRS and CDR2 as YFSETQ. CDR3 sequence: CASSRKLSGSSYNEQFF. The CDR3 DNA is TGCGCCAGCAGCCGGAAGCTTAGCGGGAGCTCCTACAATGAGCAGTTCTTC.

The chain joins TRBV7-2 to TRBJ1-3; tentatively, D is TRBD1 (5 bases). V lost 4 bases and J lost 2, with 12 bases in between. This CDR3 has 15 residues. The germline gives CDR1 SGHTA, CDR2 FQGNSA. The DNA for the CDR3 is TGTGCCAGCAGCTGGGTCGCAGGGACTGGAAACACCATATATTTT. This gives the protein CASSWVAGTGNTIYF.

CDR3 region: CASSQAGRYYEQYF. The CDR3 region has the DNA TGTGCCAGCAGCCAAGCGGGCAGGTACTACGAGCAGTACTTC. V gene TRBV9 combines with J gene TRBJ2-7; possible D gene TRBD2, 6 bases. The CDR3 totals 14 residues. Germline loops: CDR1 SGDLS, CDR2 YYNGEE. The ends were cut back, 4 bases at V and 3 bases at J, with 14 bases in the middle.